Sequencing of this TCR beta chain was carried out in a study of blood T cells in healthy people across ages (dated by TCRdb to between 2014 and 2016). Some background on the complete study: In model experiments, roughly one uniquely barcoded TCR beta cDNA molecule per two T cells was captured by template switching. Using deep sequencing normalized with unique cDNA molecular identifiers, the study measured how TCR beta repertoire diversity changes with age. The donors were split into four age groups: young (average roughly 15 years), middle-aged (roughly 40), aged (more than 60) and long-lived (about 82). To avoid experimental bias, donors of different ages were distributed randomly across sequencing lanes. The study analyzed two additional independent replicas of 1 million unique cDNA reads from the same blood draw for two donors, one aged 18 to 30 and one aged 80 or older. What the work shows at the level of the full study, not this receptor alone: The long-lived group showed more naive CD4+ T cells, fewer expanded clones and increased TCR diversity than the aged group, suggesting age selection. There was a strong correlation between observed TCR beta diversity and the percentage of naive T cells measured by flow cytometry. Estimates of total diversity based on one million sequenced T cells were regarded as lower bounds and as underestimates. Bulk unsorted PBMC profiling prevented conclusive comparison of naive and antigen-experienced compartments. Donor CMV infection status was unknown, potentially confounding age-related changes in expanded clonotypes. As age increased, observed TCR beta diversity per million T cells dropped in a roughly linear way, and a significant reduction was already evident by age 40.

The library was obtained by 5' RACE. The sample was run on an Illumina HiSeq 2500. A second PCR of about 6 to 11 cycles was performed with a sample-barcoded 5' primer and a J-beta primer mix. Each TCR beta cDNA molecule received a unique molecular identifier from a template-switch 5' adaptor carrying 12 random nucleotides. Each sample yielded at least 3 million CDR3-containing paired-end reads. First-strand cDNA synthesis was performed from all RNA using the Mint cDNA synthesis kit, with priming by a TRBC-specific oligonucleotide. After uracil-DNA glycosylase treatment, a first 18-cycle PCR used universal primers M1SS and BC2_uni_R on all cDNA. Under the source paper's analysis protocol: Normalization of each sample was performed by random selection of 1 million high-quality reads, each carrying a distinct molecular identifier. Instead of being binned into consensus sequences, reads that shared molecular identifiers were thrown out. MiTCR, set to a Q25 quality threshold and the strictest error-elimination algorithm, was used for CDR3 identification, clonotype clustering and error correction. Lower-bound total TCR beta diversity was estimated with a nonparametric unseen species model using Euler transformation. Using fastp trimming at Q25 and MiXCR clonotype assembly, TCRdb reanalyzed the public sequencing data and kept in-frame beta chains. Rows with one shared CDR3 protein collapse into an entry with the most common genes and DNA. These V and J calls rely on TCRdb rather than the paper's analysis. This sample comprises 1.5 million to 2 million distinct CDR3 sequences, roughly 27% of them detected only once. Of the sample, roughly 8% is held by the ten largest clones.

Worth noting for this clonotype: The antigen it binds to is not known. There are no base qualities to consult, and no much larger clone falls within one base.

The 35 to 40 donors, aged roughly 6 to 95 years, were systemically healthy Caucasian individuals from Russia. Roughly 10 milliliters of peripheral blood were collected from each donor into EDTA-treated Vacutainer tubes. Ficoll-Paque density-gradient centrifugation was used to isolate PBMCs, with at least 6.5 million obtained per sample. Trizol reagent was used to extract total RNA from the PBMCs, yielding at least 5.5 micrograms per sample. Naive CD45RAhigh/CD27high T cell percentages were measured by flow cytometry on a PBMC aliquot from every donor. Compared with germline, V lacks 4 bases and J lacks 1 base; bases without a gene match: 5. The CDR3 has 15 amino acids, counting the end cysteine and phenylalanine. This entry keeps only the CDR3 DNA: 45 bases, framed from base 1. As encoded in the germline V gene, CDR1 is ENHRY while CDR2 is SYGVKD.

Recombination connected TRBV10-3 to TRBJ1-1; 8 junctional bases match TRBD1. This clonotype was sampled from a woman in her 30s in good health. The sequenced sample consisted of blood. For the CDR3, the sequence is CAISGSTGANTEAFF. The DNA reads TGTGCCATCAGTGGATCGACAGGGGCGAACACTGAAGCTTTCTTT.